Listed below are T cell receptor beta chains from one sample, sequenced in a study of Graves' ophthalmopathy and Graves' hyperthyroidism. Each CDR3 protein gets one entry after TCRdb re-called the multiplex PCR reads with MiXCR. The table includes around 1.1 million distinct CDR3 sequences, less than 45% detected once. Sequenced sample: peripheral blood or thyroid tissue (not recorded which). Receptors were obtained from an adult man with Graves' hyperthyroidism. CDR3s include the opening cysteine and the closing phenylalanine or tryptophan. Fields, in order: J gene, V gene, clone size, D gene, CDR3 DNA, CDR3 protein. A D gene is named only where the DNA matches it firmly. Size tells how often a clone was seen (once, few, many) or the class of an expanded clone, and some rows leave it out.

TRBJ1-6	TRBV20-1	NA	NA	TGCAGTGCTAGTGGACAGTATAATTCACCCCTCCACTTT	CSASGQYNSPLHF
TRBJ2-6	TRBV19	NA	TRBD1	TGTGCCAGTAGTAACCCGGACAGGGGGCCCAACGTCCTGACTTTC	CASSNPDRGPNVLTF
TRBJ2-2	TRBV9	many	NA	TGTGCCAGCAGCGTAGCGTGGACATCGAACACCGGGGAGCTGTTTTTT	CASSVAWTSNTGELFF
TRBJ2-5	TRBV2	NA	TRBD2	TGTGCCAGCAGAGGACTAGCGGGAGGGCCAGTACAAGAGACCCAGTACTTC	CASRGLAGGPVQETQYF
TRBJ2-7	TRBV4-1	few	TRBD2	TGCGCCAGCAGCGTAGCGGGGTGGCCTCGGGAGCAGTACTTC	CASSVAGWPREQYF
TRBJ1-2	TRBV7-9	NA	TRBD1	TGTGCCAGCAGGAGAGCAAGACAGGGGGTCGGTAAAGGCTACACCTTC	CASRRARQGVGKGYTF
TRBJ1-2	TRBV10-2	NA	TRBD1	TGTGCCAGCAGTTCTCTATCCGAGTTCGACGACAGGGTCGATGGCTACACCTTC	CASSSLSEFDDRVDGYTF
TRBJ2-7	TRBV12-3/TRBV12-4	few	NA	TGTGCCAGCAGTCCAGCGACTGGGATCTCCTACGAGCAGTACTTC	CASSPATGISYEQYF
TRBJ2-7	TRBV10-2	few	TRBD2	TGCGCCAGCAGAGCGGGATCTACCTACGAGCAGTACTTC	CASRAGSTYEQYF
TRBJ2-7	TRBV2	NA	TRBD1	TGTGCCAGCAGCCGACAGGGAAAAAGCTCCTACGAGCAGTACTTC	CASSRQGKSSYEQYF
TRBJ2-7	TRBV6-5	few	TRBD1	TGTGCCAGCAGAGCGACAGGGGACTACGAGCAGTACTTC	CASRATGDYEQYF
TRBJ2-7	TRBV4-1	few	TRBD1	TGCGCCAGCAGCCAAACCCGGGACAGGGTTAGGTACGAGCAGTACTTC	CASSQTRDRVRYEQYF
TRBJ2-2	TRBV10-3	NA	TRBD1	TGTGCCACCTTACGACAGGGTAACGCCGGGGAGCTGTTTTTT	CATLRQGNAGELFF
TRBJ1-6	TRBV5-1	NA	NA	TGCGCCAGCAGGCCTGGGGAAATGGGTACACCCCTCCACTTT	CASRPGEMGTPLHF
TRBJ1-5	TRBV6-2/TRBV6-3	NA	NA	TGTGCCAGCAGTTACTCGACGGGGATAGGACAGCCCCAGCATTTT	CASSYSTGIGQPQHF
TRBJ1-6	TRBV29-1	NA	NA	TGCAGCGTTGTGGGGGCCTCTAATTCACCCCTCCACTTT	CSVVGASNSPLHF
TRBJ2-2	TRBV5-1	many	TRBD2	TGTGCCAGCAGCCGACTAGCGGGGGGGAACACCGGGGAGCTGTTTTTT	CASSRLAGGNTGELFF
TRBJ1-2	TRBV6-5	NA	NA	TGTGCCAGCCGTAGGGGGGGAGGCTACACCTTC	CASRRGGGYTF
TRBJ2-7	TRBV5-1	NA	TRBD1	TGCGCCAGCAGCCACCCCTCGGGACAGGGCTACGAACAGTACTTC	CASSHPSGQGYEQYF
TRBJ2-2	TRBV7-9	NA	NA	TGTGCCAGCAGCGTCGCGGGGTTAGAGGGGGAGCTGTTTTTT	CASSVAGLEGELFF